This T cell receptor beta chain was sequenced during a study of blood T cell repertoires in COVID-19. On the study more broadly: Samples taken during acute and convalescent COVID-19 were collected in the United States, Italy and Spain. Sources were T cells, B-cell-depleted T cells, or PBMCs; the material itself was cDNA or gDNA.

Per the original data handling: How many nucleated cells were present was estimated from reference gene primer amplification. TCRdb's table, derived via immunoSEQ multiplex PCR, lists solely in-frame clones and lacks some. V, J and clone size are those of that table, while D and trimming were read from the DNA. The sample contains 150,000 or so clones, 84% of which appear only once. Germline V gene sequence: CDR1 KGHSH, CDR2 LQKENI. V lost 1 base and J lost 1, with 4 bases in between. The CDR3 has 13 residues. Sequences were obtained from peripheral blood. The rearrangement links TRBV18 to TRBJ1-1; D is uncertain. The receptor comes from a man in his late teens or twenties with active or convalescent COVID-19. The CDR3 here is CASSPLQNTEAFF. The CDR3 region has the DNA TGTGCCAGCTCACCACTCCAGAACACTGAAGCTTTCTTT.